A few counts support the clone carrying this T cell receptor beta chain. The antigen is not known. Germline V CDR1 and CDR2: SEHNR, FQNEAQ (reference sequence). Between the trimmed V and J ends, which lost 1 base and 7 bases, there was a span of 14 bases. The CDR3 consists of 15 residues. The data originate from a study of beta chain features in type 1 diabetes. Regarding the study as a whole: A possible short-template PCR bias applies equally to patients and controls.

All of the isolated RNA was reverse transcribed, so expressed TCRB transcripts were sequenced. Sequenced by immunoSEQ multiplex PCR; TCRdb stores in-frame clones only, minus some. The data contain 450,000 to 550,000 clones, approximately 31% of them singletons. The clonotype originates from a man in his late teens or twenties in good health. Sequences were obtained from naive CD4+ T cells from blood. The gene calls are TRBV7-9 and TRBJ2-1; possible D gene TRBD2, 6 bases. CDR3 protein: CASSLDLVAGNEQFF. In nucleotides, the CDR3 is TGTGCCAGCAGCTTAGACCTCGTGGCGGGAAATGAGCAGTTCTTC.